This T cell receptor beta chain derives from a study of blood T cell repertoires in COVID-19. Study summary: T cells, B-cell-depleted T cells, or PBMCs provided the cDNA or gDNA that served as material.

Trimming took 9 bases from V and 0 from J; bases not matched to a gene: 8. There are 15 residues in the CDR3. Germline loops: CDR1 LNHDA, CDR2 SQIVND (reference sequence). Only in-frame clones appear in the TCRdb table, and some are missing; sequencing was by immunoSEQ multiplex PCR. Of roughly 360,000 clones detected, 80% to 85% appear once; the ten largest clones hold approximately 4.7%. Sequenced input: PBMCs or T cells enriched from blood (not recorded which). V and J are TRBV19 and TRBJ1-1, with TRBD1 matching 9 bases. This TCR came from a woman aged 50 to 60 who had recovered from COVID-19. CDR3 DNA: TGTGCCAGCAGGACAGGGGACAGGGTGAACACTGAAGCTTTCTTT. Amino acid sequence: CASRTGDRVNTEAFF.